Below, 17 T cell receptor beta chains from the same sample are listed, as sequenced in a study of graft-versus-host responses after intestinal transplantation. Their target antigens are unknown. Sequencing used immunoSEQ multiplex PCR; TCRdb keeps in-frame clones, though not all of them. The table has around 100,000 clones, about 88% seen once. The source was unstimulated CD4+ T cells sorted from spleen or lymph node cells, collected before transplant. These receptors were taken from a human donor who was the organ donor for an intestinal transplant.

This rearrangement joins TRBV5-1 to TRBJ2-7; D is perhaps TRBD1 or TRBD2 (5 bases each). Germline assignment: CDR1 SGHRS and CDR2 YFSETQ. Trimming left V 9 bases short and J 10 bases short, with 26 bases between. The CDR3 spans 14 residues. The CDR3 DNA reads as TGCGCCAAGAGCCCCACCGACGGGGCGTTATATCAGTACTTC. Its protein product is CAKSPTDGALYQYF.

J is TRBJ2-7 and V is TRBV18; tentatively, D is TRBD2 (5 bases). V gave up 4 bases and J gave up 10 bases, with 29 bases separating them. This CDR3 comprises 17 residues. Germline-derived CDR1 and CDR2 are KGHSH and LQKENI. This chain's CDR3 is CASSLSTPDSQLVEQYF. The CDR3 DNA reads TGTGCCAGCTCACTGAGCACCCCGGACTCCCAATTAGTAGAACAGTACTTC.

The chain links TRBV27 to TRBJ2-3; the match to TRBD1 covers 9 bases. J was trimmed by 2 bases and V by 3 bases; bases with no gene match: 9. CDR1 MNHEY and CDR2 SMNVEV come from the germline V gene (reference sequence). This CDR3 has 17 amino acids. As DNA, the CDR3 is TGTGCCAGCAGTTTTCACCGACAGGGGGTTTCCACAGATACGCAGTATTTT. It encodes CASSFHRQGVSTDTQYF.

V gene TRBV10-3 combines with J gene TRBJ2-2; D is possibly TRBD1 (7 bases). V shed 0 bases and J shed 7 bases, with 18 bases lying between them. Germline V gene data show CDR1 as ENHRY and CDR2 as SYGVKD. This CDR3 is built from 17 residues. The chain's CDR3 is CAISESIINRGGGELFF. In DNA, the CDR3 is TGTGCCATCAGTGAGTCGATAATCAACAGGGGAGGCGGGGAGCTGTTTTTT.

J is TRBJ2-5 and V is TRBV18; tentatively, D is TRBD1 or TRBD2 (5 bases each). Germline lookup yields CDR1 KGHSH and CDR2 LQKENI. V was cut by 3 bases and J by 4 bases, with 18 bases left in between. The CDR3 runs 16 residues. Here the CDR3 DNA reads TGTGCCAGCTCACCGGGGGAGAGGGTACTAGGAGAGACCCAGTACTTC. Protein: CASSPGERVLGETQYF.

The chain links TRBV5-4 to TRBJ2-7; a weak D match, TRBD1 (6 bases). The CDR3 covers 15 residues. V was trimmed by 0 bases and J by 2 bases, leaving 12 bases between them. The germline gives CDR1 SGHNT, CDR2 YYREEE (reference sequence). CDR3 DNA sequence: TGTGCCAGCAGCTTGGGGTGGGGGCCAACCTACGAGCAGTACTTC. Its protein is CASSLGWGPTYEQYF.

The V gene is TRBV30, the J gene TRBJ1-1; unclear D gene. V was pared by 0 bases and J by 1 base, with 9 bases between. The CDR3 spans 14 residues. Germline V gene lookup returns CDR1 GTSNPN and CDR2 SVGIG (reference sequence). CDR3 loop: CAWSVMRKNTEAFF. The CDR3 DNA reads TGTGCCTGGAGTGTAATGCGCAAGAACACTGAAGCTTTCTTT. Together with reference TRBV30 and TRBJ1-1, the CDR3 gives the full variable domain: SQTIHQWPATLVQPVGSPLSLECTVEGTSNPNLYWYRQAAGRGLQLLFYSVGIGQISSEVPQNLSASRPQDRQFILSSKKLLLSDSGFYLCAWSVMRKNTEAFFGQGTRLTVV.

The gene calls are TRBV28 and TRBJ2-1, with D perhaps TRBD1 (5 bases). Trimming shortened V by 5 bases and J by 9 bases, and 17 bases separated the two germline ends. CDR1 and CDR2 (germline): MDHEN, SYDVKM. The CDR3 has 14 residues. CDR3: CASSKGHVGAEQFF. The CDR3 DNA reads as TGTGCCAGCAGTAAGGGCCACGTTGGGGCTGAGCAGTTCTTC.

This clone was seen only once. The chain uses TRBV5-4 and TRBJ2-2, with D hard to call. Germline V gene lookup returns CDR1 SGHNT and CDR2 YYREEE (reference sequence). V lost 3 bases and J lost 7, with 4 bases in between. The CDR3 is 11 residues long. In DNA, the CDR3 is TGTGCCAGCAGCTCCCTCGGGGAGCTGTTTTTT. Translation gives CASSSLGELFF.

The V call is TRBV10-3, the J call TRBJ1-2; D is ambiguous. CDR3 length equals 15 residues. Per germline, CDR1 ENHRY and CDR2 SYGVKD. Between the trimmed V and J ends, which lost 3 bases and 1 base, there was a span of 12 bases. The chain's CDR3 is CAISEEGSYNYGYTF. The CDR3 DNA is TGTGCCATCAGTGAAGAGGGTAGCTATAACTATGGCTACACCTTC.

This chain uses TRBV5-1 with TRBJ2-5; D is unresolved. Germline values: CDR1 SGHRS, CDR2 YFSETQ. The CDR3 sequence is 16 residues long. The germline V and J ends were trimmed by 5 bases and 1 base, with 18 bases remaining between them. In DNA, the CDR3 is TGCGCCAGCAGATCTTCGACTCTCCCCCCCCAAGAGACCCAGTACTTC. Residues: CASRSSTLPPQETQYF.

J is TRBJ2-5 and V is TRBV4-1; 8 nucleotides line up with TRBD2. The ends lost 3 bases at V and 4 bases at J; junction bases unmatched: 1. The CDR3 is 13 residues long. CDR1 and CDR2 from the germline V gene are MGHRA and YSYEKL. CDR3 sequence (DNA): TGCGCCAGCAGCCAGGGACTAGTAGAGACCCAGTACTTC. Amino acids: CASSQGLVETQYF.

The chain joins TRBV6-6 to TRBJ1-2; 7 positions match TRBD1. With V trimmed by 1 base and J by 8 bases, 4 bases remained unmatched. Germline-derived CDR1 and CDR2 are MNHNY and SVGAGI (reference sequence). There are 13 residues in the CDR3. The CDR3 DNA reads as TGTGCCAGCAGTTACTACCGGACAGGAGGCTACACCTTC. This encodes CASSYYRTGGYTF.

This clone was seen a few times. The V and J genes are TRBV28 and TRBJ1-4; 7 bases are a match to TRBD1. Germline CDR1 is MDHEN and CDR2 is SYDVKM. The CDR3 is made up of 16 amino acids. V lost 6 bases to trimming and J lost 0 bases; unmatched junction nucleotides: 7. The CDR3 DNA sequence: TGTGCCAGCAGCCGGGACAGCCCTGCAACTAATGAAAAACTGTTTTTT. This translates into CASSRDSPATNEKLFF.

J is TRBJ1-2 and V is TRBV7-9; TRBD1 is a possible D gene (5 bases). Trimming removed 1 base from V and 6 bases from J, with 12 bases in between. The length of the CDR3 is 14 residues. Germline CDR1 reads SEHNR; CDR2 reads FQNEAQ (reference sequence). CDR3 sequence: CASSLEFVGDGYTF. The CDR3 coding sequence is TGTGCCAGCAGCTTAGAGTTCGTGGGGGATGGCTACACCTTC.

This clone was counted a single time. The same CDR3 can be traced to other DNA sequences in this sample. V usage is TRBV5-1 and J usage is TRBJ1-3; D not certain. V was cut by 2 bases and J by 1 base, with 10 bases left in between. CDR1 and CDR2 (germline): SGHRS, YFSETQ. The CDR3 runs 15 residues. CDR3 DNA: TGCGCCAGCAGCTTAGACGGTGGTTCTGGAAACACCATATATTTT. The encoded protein is CASSLDGGSGNTIYF.

The chain links TRBV5-1 to TRBJ1-2, with 11 bases that match TRBD1. The CDR3 runs 15 residues. V lost 0 bases to trimming and J lost 3 bases; unmatched junction nucleotides: 1. Germline-derived CDR1 and CDR2 are SGHRS and YFSETQ. CDR3 DNA sequence: TGCGCCAGCAGCTTGGGGACAGGGGGCTACTATGGCTACACCTTC. It specifies CASSLGTGGYYGYTF.